This entry lists 2 T cell receptor beta chains sequenced from one sample in a study of shared clonotypes between healthy human individuals. This table comes from immunoSEQ multiplex PCR, and its TCRdb copy is limited to in-frame clones, with some not included. In the table there are roughly 720,000 clones, less than 95% of which are singletons. The sequencing input was memory CD8+ T cells from PBMCs. Subset meaning: CD45RO+ cells pooled with CCR7-negative TemRA cells. These receptors originate from a man younger than 35 in good health. Some clones in this sample may be carry-over from other donors' samples.

The chain couples TRBV21-1 to TRBJ2-7; the table assigns TRBD1, which was not confirmed against the DNA. TRBV21-1 is an annotated pseudogene. The length of the CDR3 is 19 residues. CDR3 nucleotide sequence: TGTGCCAGCAGCAAACAAGTCCGTAATAGGTGGGACACGACCTACGAGCAGTACTTC. As protein: CASSKQVRNRWDTTYEQYF.

The chain links TRBV28 to TRBJ1-2, with D possibly TRBD1 on 5 matching bases. The CDR3 has 14 amino acids. CDR1 is MDHEN, CDR2 SYDVKM, per germline. V dropped 2 bases and J dropped 6 bases, with 13 bases sitting between them. Here the CDR3 reads CASSLIYLGDGYTF. The CDR3, as DNA: TGTGCCAGCAGTTTAATCTACCTGGGGGATGGCTACACCTTC.